A selection of T cell receptor beta chains follows, all from one sample in a study of T cells expressing NK-cell markers. TCRdb reanalyzed the 5' RACE reads, giving one entry per CDR3 protein sequence and no DNA. Listed are 200,000 to 300,000 distinct CDR3 sequences; 3.5% to 5% falls within the top ten. Source material: blood T cells: a sorted CD56 or NKG2C T cell subset, CD4+ or CD8+ T cells, or bulk PBMC T cells (not recorded which). Receptor source: a woman aged 18 to 75 in good health. Each CDR3 is given with its conserved first and last residue.

v_gene	j_gene	CDR3aa
TRBV7-2	TRBJ2-1	CASSISGSFYNEQFF
TRBV19	TRBJ2-6	CASSSAVVSGANVLTF
TRBV7-3	TRBJ2-5	CASSMGTAQETQYF
TRBV29-1	TRBJ2-2	CSAGPNTGELFF
TRBV7-2	TRBJ2-7	CASSRTGTGLYEQYF
TRBV20-1	TRBJ2-1	CSEQRQGAYNEQFF
TRBV12-3/TRBV12-4	TRBJ2-1	CASTPSWEEQFF
TRBV28	TRBJ2-3	CASSTPGQGTDTQYF
TRBV7-2	TRBJ2-1	CASSSSNNEQFF
TRBV7-6	TRBJ1-4	CASSHGQLTGGNEKLFF
TRBV7-9	TRBJ1-6	CASSLGQGFYNSPLHF
TRBV12-3/TRBV12-4	TRBJ2-5	CASSSGTREYQETQYF
TRBV12-3/TRBV12-4	TRBJ2-5	CASSLDGGPHYF
TRBV6-2/TRBV6-3	TRBJ1-5	CASSPTGVSNQPQHF
TRBV21-1	TRBJ2-5	CASTKEGLAGVVEKETQYF
TRBV28	TRBJ2-1	CASSGFVRSTGHNEQFF
TRBV6-1	TRBJ1-2	CASSPKETYGYTF
TRBV20-1	TRBJ1-4	CSASRREKLFF
TRBV2	TRBJ2-5	CASRETGQGETQYF
TRBV30	TRBJ2-4	CAWSTTLGRPGNIQYF
TRBV11-2	TRBJ1-1	CASSRYALWDTEAFF
TRBV4-1	TRBJ1-1	CASSQGGGGNTEAFF
TRBV5-1	TRBJ2-7	CASSLGQLYEQYF
TRBV20-1	TRBJ1-6	CSARDRVFSSYNSPLHF
TRBV20-1	TRBJ2-2	CSARRLAGVGTGELFF
TRBV18	TRBJ2-1	CASSHTRDSAFNEQFF
TRBV7-3	TRBJ1-3	CARTGAGNTIYF
TRBV6-2/TRBV6-3	TRBJ1-1	CASKDGLLNTEAFF
TRBV4-3	TRBJ2-3	CASSQEDRGPGWGTQYF
TRBV11-2	TRBJ2-3	CASSLEPGQGTDTQYF
TRBV27	TRBJ1-6	CASSSAGLNSPLHF
TRBV28	TRBJ1-2	CATAGTGTPYGYTF
TRBV20-1	TRBJ2-1	CSARGGGRYNEQFF
TRBV12-3/TRBV12-4	TRBJ2-3	CASSLARRVRTQYF
TRBV20-1	TRBJ1-5	CSAREADSNQPQHF
TRBV12-3/TRBV12-4	TRBJ2-5	CASSTGTSSQETQYF
TRBV10-3	TRBJ1-2	CAISVWDRVGATGYTF
TRBV29-1	TRBJ2-7	CSVEGSTSYEQYF
TRBV7-2	TRBJ1-5	CASSREAGNQPQHF
TRBV5-4	TRBJ2-3	CASSPRRQGGNTQYF
TRBV5-6	TRBJ2-3	CASSFRDFPVAQYF
TRBV5-1	TRBJ2-7	CASSLARTGGGSREQYF